A selection of T cell receptor beta chains follows, all from one sample in a study of blood T cell repertoires in COVID-19. Produced via immunoSEQ multiplex PCR; TCRdb's table is partial and in-frame only. The sample has 180,000 or so clones; approximately 80% are singletons. The sequenced material came from PBMCs or T cells enriched from blood (not recorded which). These receptors all stem from a man in his fifties who had recovered from COVID-19. CDR3s include the opening cysteine and the closing phenylalanine or tryptophan. The D gene is left open where the match is weak. The size of a clone is reported for some rows only, either as once, few or many, or as a class for expanded clones.

j_call | clone_size | v_call | d_call | cdr3_nt | cdr3_aa
TRBJ1-1 | once | TRBV7-9 | - | TGTGCCAGCAGCTGGGCTACGGTAGACGGCACTGAAGCTTTCTTT | CASSWATVDGTEAFF
TRBJ1-2 | once | TRBV9 | - | TGTGCCAGCAGCGCAACGGACAGAGCTAACTATGGCTACACCTTC | CASSATDRANYGYTF
TRBJ2-1 | - | TRBV6-1 | - | TGTGCCAGCAGTGCTGGACTCATGAGCTCCTACAATGAGCAGTTCTTC | CASSAGLMSSYNEQFF
TRBJ2-4 | - | TRBV6-5 | - | TGTGCCAGCAGTTATGAGCGGGAAAACATTCAGTACTTC | CASSYERENIQYF
TRBJ2-3 | - | TRBV5-4 | - | TGTGCCAGCAGCTCGGACACACAGGGAATAAGCACAGATACGCAGTATTTT | CASSSDTQGISTDTQYF
TRBJ2-3 | - | TRBV29-1 | TRBD2 | TGCAGCGGTCTAGCGGGAGTTACAGATACGCAGTATTTT | CSGLAGVTDTQYF
TRBJ1-2 | - | TRBV28 | TRBD1 | TGTGCCAGCAGTTCAATAGCTGGACAGGGTCGGTATGGCTACACCTTC | CASSSIAGQGRYGYTF
TRBJ1-3 | few | TRBV11-2 | TRBD1 | TGTGCCAGCAGCAAAGACAGGGGGCCTGGAAACACCATATATTTT | CASSKDRGPGNTIYF
TRBJ2-5 | - | TRBV3-1/TRBV3-2 | - | TGTGCCAGCAGCCACAGGGAGACCCAGTACTTC | CASSHRETQYF
TRBJ2-7 | - | TRBV28 | - | TGTGCCAGCAGTTTAGTGAAGGACAGTTCCGACGAGCAGTACTTC | CASSLVKDSSDEQYF
TRBJ2-2 | - | TRBV7-3 | - | TGTGCCAGCAGCTTGTATCCCGGGGGGAACACCGGGGAGCTGTTTTTT | CASSLYPGGNTGELFF
TRBJ1-2 | - | TRBV28 | - | TGTGCCAGCAGTTTAAGAACCCAGGTGGGTGGCTACACCTTC | CASSLRTQVGGYTF